The clone carrying this T cell receptor (beta chain) has a handful of counts. Its cognate antigen is unknown. V lost 4 bases and J 9 bases, leaving 11 bases between the germline ends. This CDR3 region has 12 residues. In germline, CDR1 is SGHTA, CDR2 FQGNSA. This sample was taken from a study of cytomegalovirus exposure and HLA in healthy donors. Overall study findings and caveats: Cytomegalovirus association was assigned to over 150 TCR beta chains. In a later analysis, HLA-associated TCR beta chains were more clonally expanded than equally common others. TCR beta V segments were, for the most part, productive about 87% or about 30% of the time in an earlier analysis. Donors were assumed by presence/absence analyses to have roughly uniform sequencing depth.

The PCR used 60 Vbeta and 13 Jbeta primers. Profiling relied on immunoSEQ multiplex PCR, and the TCRdb table lists in-frame clones only, not all of them. The table has about 150,000 clones, roughly 70% seen once. The sequence came from a woman aged 55-69 years in good health and CMV-seropositive. Sequenced: PBMCs. The chain couples TRBV7-2 to TRBJ2-3; D is ambiguous. In DNA form, the CDR3 reads TGTGCCAGCAGCTCTAGAGCAATCACGCAGTATTTT. This translates into CASSSRAITQYF. Drawing the rest from reference TRBV7-2 and TRBJ2-3, the complete variable domain is GAGVSQSPSNKVTEKGKDVELRCDPISGHTALYWYRQSLGQGLEFLIYFQGNSAPDKSGLPSDRFSAERTGGSVSTLTIQRTQQEDSAVYLCASSSRAITQYFGPGTRLTVL.